This passage covers 9 T cell receptor beta chains from one sample sequenced in a study of fetal regulatory T cell absence and autoimmunity. Only in-frame clones appear in the TCRdb table, and some are missing; sequencing was by immunoSEQ multiplex PCR. The sample shows 95,000 or so clones, around 72% of them seen only once. The specimen sequenced was pancreas tissue. These receptors originate from a male donor with IPEX syndrome.

This clone was observed a single time. V usage is TRBV5-8 and J usage is TRBJ2-3; the D is unclear. V was cut by 4 bases and J by 2 bases, with 14 bases left in between. The CDR3 loop spans 15 amino acids. CDR1 is SGHTS, CDR2 YDEGEE, per germline. The CDR3 protein is CASSPRISITDTQYF. CDR3 DNA sequence: TGTGCCAGCAGCCCCCGTATTTCGATCACAGATACGCAGTATTTT. The full variable domain, in which reference TRBV5-8 and TRBJ2-3 provide the parts outside the CDR3, is EAGVTQSPTHLIKTRGQQATLRCSPISGHTSVYWYQQALGLGLQFLLWYDEGEERNRGNFPPRFSGRQFPNYSSELNVNALELEDSALYLCASSPRISITDTQYFGPGTRLTVL.

The rearrangement uses TRBV25-1 and TRBJ2-1; 7 bases fit TRBD2. Per the germline V gene, CDR1 is MGHDK and CDR2 is SYGVNS. V gave up 3 bases and J gave up 4 bases; unmatched junction bases: 3. This CDR3 contains 14 residues. CDR3 in amino acids: CASSDAGDYNEQFF. DNA of the CDR3: TGTGCCAGCAGTGACGCGGGAGATTACAATGAGCAGTTCTTC. Together with reference TRBV25-1 and TRBJ2-1, the CDR3 gives the full variable domain: EADIYQTPRYLVIGTGKKITLECSQTMGHDKMYWYQQDPGMELHLIHYSYGVNSTEKGDLSSESTVSRIRTEHFPLTLESARPSHTSQYLCASSDAGDYNEQFFGPGTRLTVL.

The rearrangement joins TRBV5-1 to TRBJ2-4; 8 bases map to TRBD2. Germline V gene lookup returns CDR1 SGHRS and CDR2 YFSETQ. The V and J ends lost 1 base and 0 bases, in that order; junction bases with no gene match: 3. The CDR3 totals 16 residues. This CDR3 is CASSLRGGLAKNIQYF. In DNA, the CDR3 is TGCGCCAGCAGCTTGCGGGGGGGACTAGCCAAAAACATTCAGTACTTC.

The V and J genes are TRBV6-5 and TRBJ1-6; TRBD1 agrees at 7 bases. The ends lost 6 bases at V and 6 bases at J; junction bases unmatched: 8. Germline CDR1 MNHEY, CDR2 SVGAGI. This CDR3 is 15 amino acids long. CDR3 nucleotide sequence: TGTGCCAGCAGCCAAGGACAGGACCCTAATTCACCCCTCCACTTT. This sequence encodes CASSQGQDPNSPLHF.

About this clone: One end of the junction does not line up with germline, which may come from a read error. The chain couples TRBV5-6 to TRBJ2-1; the D gene is possibly TRBD1 (6 bases). This CDR3 comprises 15 residues. The germline V gene has CDR1 SGHDT and CDR2 YYEEEE. CDR3 bases: TGTGCCAGCAGCTTCTGGGGGCGTTCCTTCAATGAGCAGTTCTTC. Translation gives CASSFWGRSFNEQFF. Complete variable domain (other parts from reference TRBV5-6 and TRBJ2-1): DAGVTQSPTHLIKTRGQQVTLRCSPKSGHDTVSWYQQALGQGPQFIFQYYEEEERQRGNFPDRFSGHQFPNYSSELNVNALLLGDSALYLCASSFWGRSFNEQFFGPGTRLTVL.

The genes are TRBV5-1 and TRBJ2-5, with TRBD2 matching 10 bases. J gave up 3 bases and V 6 bases, and 5 bases lay outside the gene matches. The CDR3 extends over 14 amino acids. Germline V gives CDR1 SGHRS, CDR2 YFSETQ. CDR3 sequence: CASKASGREETQYF. The CDR3 DNA sequence: TGCGCCAGCAAGGCTAGCGGGAGAGAAGAGACCCAGTACTTC.

This clone was picked up one time. The chain uses TRBV27 and TRBJ2-7; a possible D gene is TRBD2 (6 bases). Trimming took 2 bases from V and 9 from J, leaving 23 bases between them. Germline V gene data show CDR1 as MNHEY and CDR2 as SMNVEV (reference sequence). The CDR3 consists of 16 residues. The CDR3 spells CASSLIPTGETRVQYF. DNA for the CDR3: TGTGCCAGCAGTTTAATTCCCACGGGAGAGACTAGGGTGCAGTACTTC.

The rearrangement uses TRBV29-1 and TRBJ1-2; D uncertain. The CDR3 covers 12 residues. V lost 4 bases to trimming and J lost 0 bases, with 6 bases between them. Germline CDR1 and CDR2: SQVTM and ANQGSEA. CDR3 nucleotides: TGCAGCGTTGCCCAGCCTAACTATGGCTACACCTTC. Protein: CSVAQPNYGYTF.

The genes are TRBV7-6 and TRBJ2-4; no firm D call. Trimming took off 0 bases at V and 3 bases at J, with 12 bases between the two ends. Per the germline V gene, CDR1 is SGHVS and CDR2 is FNYEAQ. The CDR3 spans 16 residues. CDR3 sequence (DNA): TGTGCCAGCAGCTTAGCGCCCTCTTGGGACAAAAACATTCAGTACTTC. Translated, it gives CASSLAPSWDKNIQYF. The full variable domain, with the rest looked up from reference TRBV7-6 and TRBJ2-4, is GAGVSQSPRYKVTKRGQDVALRCDPISGHVSLYWYRQALGQGPEFLTYFNYEAQQDKSGLPNDRFSAERPEGSISTLTIQRTEQRDSAMYRCASSLAPSWDKNIQYFGAGTRLSVL.